Sequencing of this T cell receptor (beta chain) was carried out in a study of shared clonotypes between healthy human individuals. The study, taken as a whole, reports: The donor pool, a small one, limited the genetic and exposure-history diversity represented. Despite large depth, sorted-subset datasets appeared incompletely sequenced.

Germline values: CDR1 SGHTA, CDR2 FQGNSA. The CDR3 contains 14 residues. J gave up 7 bases and V 4 bases, and 8 bases lay outside the gene matches. Profiling relied on immunoSEQ multiplex PCR, and the TCRdb table lists in-frame clones only, not all of them. The sample lists roughly 2 million clones; 95% were seen once. In the CD4+ fraction, cells were divided into CD45RA+ naive and CD45RA-negative memory subsets. A note on this clone: Its antigen is unidentified.

Sequencing was carried out using naive CD4+ T cells sorted from blood. Subset described: CD45RA+ positively selected. The receptor comes from a man aged 18 to 29 in good health. The chain links TRBV7-2 to TRBJ1-2, with 8 bases matching TRBD1. The chain's CDR3 is CASSSIQGAAGYTF. For the CDR3, the DNA is TGTGCCAGCAGCTCTATCCAGGGGGCAGCTGGCTACACCTTC.